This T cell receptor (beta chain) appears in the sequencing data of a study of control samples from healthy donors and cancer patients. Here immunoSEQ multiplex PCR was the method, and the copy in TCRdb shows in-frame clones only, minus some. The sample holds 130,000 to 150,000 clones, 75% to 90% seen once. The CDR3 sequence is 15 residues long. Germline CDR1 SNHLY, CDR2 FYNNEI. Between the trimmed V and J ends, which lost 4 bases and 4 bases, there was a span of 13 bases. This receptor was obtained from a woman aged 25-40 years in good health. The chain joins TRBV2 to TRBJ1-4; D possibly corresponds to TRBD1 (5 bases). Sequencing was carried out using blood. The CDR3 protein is CASSAGTVLNEKLFF. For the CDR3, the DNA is TGTGCCAGCAGTGCTGGGACCGTCCTTAATGAAAAACTGTTTTTT.